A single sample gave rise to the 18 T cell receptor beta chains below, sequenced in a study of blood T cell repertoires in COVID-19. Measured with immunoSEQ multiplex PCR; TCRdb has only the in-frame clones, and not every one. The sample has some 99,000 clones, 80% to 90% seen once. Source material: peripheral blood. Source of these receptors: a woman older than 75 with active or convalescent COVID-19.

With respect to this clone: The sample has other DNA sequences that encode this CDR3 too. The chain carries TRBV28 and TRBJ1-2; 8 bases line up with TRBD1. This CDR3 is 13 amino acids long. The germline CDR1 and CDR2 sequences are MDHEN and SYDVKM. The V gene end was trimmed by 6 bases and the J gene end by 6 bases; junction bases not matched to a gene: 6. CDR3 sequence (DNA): TGTGCCAGCAGAAAAACAGGGGGGGATGGCTACACCTTC. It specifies CASRKTGGDGYTF.

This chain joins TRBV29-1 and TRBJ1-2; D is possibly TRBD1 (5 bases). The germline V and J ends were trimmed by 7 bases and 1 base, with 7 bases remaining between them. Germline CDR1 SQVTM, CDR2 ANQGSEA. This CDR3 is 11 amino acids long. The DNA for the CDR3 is TGCAGCGACAGGAATAACTATGGCTACACCTTC. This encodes CSDRNNYGYTF.

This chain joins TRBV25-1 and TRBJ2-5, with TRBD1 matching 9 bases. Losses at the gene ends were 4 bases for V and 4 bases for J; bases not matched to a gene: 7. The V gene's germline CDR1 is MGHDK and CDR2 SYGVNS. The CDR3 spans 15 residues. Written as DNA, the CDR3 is TGTGCCAGCAGTGCGGGACAGGGACTCGGAGAGACCCAGTACTTC. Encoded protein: CASSAGQGLGETQYF.

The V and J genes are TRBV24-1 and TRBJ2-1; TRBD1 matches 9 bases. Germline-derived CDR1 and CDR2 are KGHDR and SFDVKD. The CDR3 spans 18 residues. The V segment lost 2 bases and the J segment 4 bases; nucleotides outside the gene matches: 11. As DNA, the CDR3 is TGTGCCACCAGTGATTCAAGCCTCCGGGACAGGGTATACAATGAGCAGTTCTTC. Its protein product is CATSDSSLRDRVYNEQFF.

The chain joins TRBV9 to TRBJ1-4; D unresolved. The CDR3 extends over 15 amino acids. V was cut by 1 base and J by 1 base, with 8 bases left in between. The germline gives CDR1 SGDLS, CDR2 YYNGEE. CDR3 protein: CASSVSAGTNEKLFF. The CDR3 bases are TGTGCCAGCAGCGTATCCGCGGGAACTAATGAAAAACTGTTTTTT.

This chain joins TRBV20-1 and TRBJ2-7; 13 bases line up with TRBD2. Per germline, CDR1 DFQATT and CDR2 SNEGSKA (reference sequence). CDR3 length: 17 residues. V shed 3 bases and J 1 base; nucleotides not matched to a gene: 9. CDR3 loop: CSASLRWTSGSSYEQYF. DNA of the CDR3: TGCAGTGCTAGTCTCCGTTGGACTAGCGGGAGTTCCTACGAGCAGTACTTC.

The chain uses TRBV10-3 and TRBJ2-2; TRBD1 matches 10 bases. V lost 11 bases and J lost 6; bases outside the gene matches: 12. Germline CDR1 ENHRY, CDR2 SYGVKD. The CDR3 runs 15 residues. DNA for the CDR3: TGTGCCGCCTCGATCCAGGACAGGGGGGCCGGGGAGCTGTTTTTT. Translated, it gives CAASIQDRGAGELFF.

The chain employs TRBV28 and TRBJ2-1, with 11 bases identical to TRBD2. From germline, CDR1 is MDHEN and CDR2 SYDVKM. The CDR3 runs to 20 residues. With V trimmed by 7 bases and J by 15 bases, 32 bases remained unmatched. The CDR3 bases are TGTGCCAGCACTCCCCCGGCGGGCAGGGTTAGAGCTAGCGGGAGGAGTCGGCTGTTCTTC. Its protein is CASTPPAGRVRASGRSRLFF.

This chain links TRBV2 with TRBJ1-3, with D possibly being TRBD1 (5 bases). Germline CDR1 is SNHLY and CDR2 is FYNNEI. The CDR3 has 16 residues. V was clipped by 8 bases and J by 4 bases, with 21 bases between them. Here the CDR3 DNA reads TGTGCCAGCGCCGAAAGCAGGGAATGGTCCGGAAACACCATATATTTT. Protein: CASAESREWSGNTIYF.

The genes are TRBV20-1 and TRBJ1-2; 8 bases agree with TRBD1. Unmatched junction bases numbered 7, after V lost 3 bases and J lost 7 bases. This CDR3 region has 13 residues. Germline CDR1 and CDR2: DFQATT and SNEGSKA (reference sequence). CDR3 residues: CSASTTGARGYTF. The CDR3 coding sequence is TGCAGTGCTAGTACGACAGGGGCGCGTGGCTACACCTTC.

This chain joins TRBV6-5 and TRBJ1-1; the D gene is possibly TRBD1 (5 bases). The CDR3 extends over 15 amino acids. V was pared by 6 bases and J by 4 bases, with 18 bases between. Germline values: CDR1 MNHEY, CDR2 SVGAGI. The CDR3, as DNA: TGTGCCAGCAGACTTCCGGGACGGGGGATCACTGAAGCTTTCTTT. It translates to CASRLPGRGITEAFF.

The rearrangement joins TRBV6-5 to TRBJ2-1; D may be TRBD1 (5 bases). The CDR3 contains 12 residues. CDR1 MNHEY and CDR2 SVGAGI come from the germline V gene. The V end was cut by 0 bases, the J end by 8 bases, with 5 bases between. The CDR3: CASSYSGDEQFF. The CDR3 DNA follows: TGTGCCAGCAGTTACTCAGGGGATGAGCAGTTCTTC.

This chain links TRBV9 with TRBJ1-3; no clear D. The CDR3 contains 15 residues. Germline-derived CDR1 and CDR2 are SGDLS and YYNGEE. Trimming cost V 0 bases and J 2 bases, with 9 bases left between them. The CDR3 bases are TGTGCCAGCAGCGTAGGGAGGGAAACTGGAAACACCATATATTTT. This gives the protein CASSVGRETGNTIYF. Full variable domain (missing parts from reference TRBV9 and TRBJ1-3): DSGVTQTPKHLITATGQRVTLRCSPRSGDLSVYWYQQSLDQGLQFLIQYYNGEERAKGNILERFSAQQFPDLHSELNLSSLELGDSALYFCASSVGRETGNTIYFGEGSWLTVV.

This CDR3 reads CASSPPDRGTDTQYF. CDR3 nucleotide sequence: TGTGCCAGCAGCCCGCCAGACAGGGGCACAGATACGCAGTATTTT. The rearrangement links TRBV5-4 to TRBJ2-3, with 7 bases matching TRBD1. Germline V gene data show CDR1 as SGHNT and CDR2 as YYREEE (reference sequence). V trimming: 4 bases; J trimming: 1 base; junction bases outside the gene matches: 6. The CDR3 totals 15 residues.

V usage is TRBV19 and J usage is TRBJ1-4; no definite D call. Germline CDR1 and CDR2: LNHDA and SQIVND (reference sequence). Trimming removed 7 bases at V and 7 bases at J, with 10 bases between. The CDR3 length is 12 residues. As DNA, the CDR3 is TGTGCCAGTAATTACCACGGTGAAAAACTGTTTTTT. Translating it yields CASNYHGEKLFF.

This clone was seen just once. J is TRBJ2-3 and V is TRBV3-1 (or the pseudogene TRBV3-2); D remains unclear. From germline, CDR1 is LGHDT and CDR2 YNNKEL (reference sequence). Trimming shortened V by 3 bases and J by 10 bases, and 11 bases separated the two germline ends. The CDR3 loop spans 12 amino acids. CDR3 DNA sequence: TGTGCCAGCAGCCAGGCCGCTTATCCGCAGTATTTT. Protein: CASSQAAYPQYF.

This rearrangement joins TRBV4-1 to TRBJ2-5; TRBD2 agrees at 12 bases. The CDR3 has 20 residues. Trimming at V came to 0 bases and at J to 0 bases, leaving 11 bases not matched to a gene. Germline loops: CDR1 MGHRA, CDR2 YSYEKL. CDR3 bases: TGCGCCAGCAGCCAAGATTCCTTGGAGTGGACTAGCGGGAACCAAGAGACCCAGTACTTC. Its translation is CASSQDSLEWTSGNQETQYF.

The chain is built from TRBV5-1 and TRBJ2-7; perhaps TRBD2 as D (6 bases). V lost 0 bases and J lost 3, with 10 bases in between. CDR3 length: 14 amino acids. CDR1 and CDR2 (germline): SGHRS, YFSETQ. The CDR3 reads CASSLGGGIYEQYF. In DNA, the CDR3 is TGCGCCAGCAGCTTGGGCGGCGGGATCTACGAGCAGTACTTC.